The T cell receptor (beta chain) under discussion was sequenced for a study of T cells after yellow fever vaccination. This clonotype was found many times. TCRdb ran MiXCR on the 5' RACE reads and lists one entry per CDR3 protein. The repertoire holds around 46,000 distinct CDR3 sequences, with roughly 7.5% as singletons. This CDR3 spans 11 amino acids. V was shortened by 11 bases and J by 3 bases, with 11 bases between the two germline ends. In germline, CDR1 is MNHEY, CDR2 SMNVEV (reference sequence). The sequence was obtained from a man younger than 35 who received the YFV17D yellow fever vaccine. The chain has TRBV27 and TRBJ2-7, with a tentative D call TRBD2 (6 bases). Material: CD8+ T cells sorted from PBMCs, obtained less than 18 days after the first yellow fever vaccination. The CDR3: CASGEGYEQYV. For the CDR3, the DNA is TGTGCCTCGGGGGAAGGCTACGAGCAGTACGTC.